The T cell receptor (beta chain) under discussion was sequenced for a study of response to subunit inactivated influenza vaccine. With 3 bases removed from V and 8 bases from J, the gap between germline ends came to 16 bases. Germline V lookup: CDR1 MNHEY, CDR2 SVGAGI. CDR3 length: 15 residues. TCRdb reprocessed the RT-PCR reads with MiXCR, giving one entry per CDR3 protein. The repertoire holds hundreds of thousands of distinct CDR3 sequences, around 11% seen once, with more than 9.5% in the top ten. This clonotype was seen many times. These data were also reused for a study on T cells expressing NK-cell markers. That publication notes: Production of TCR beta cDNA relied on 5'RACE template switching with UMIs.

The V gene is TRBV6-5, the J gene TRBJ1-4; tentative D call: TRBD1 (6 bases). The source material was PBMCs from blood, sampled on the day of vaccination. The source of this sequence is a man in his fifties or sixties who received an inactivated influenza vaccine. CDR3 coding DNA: TGTGCCAGCAGTTATTCACAGGGACTAGGGGAAAAACTGTTTTTT. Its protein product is CASSYSQGLGEKLFF.